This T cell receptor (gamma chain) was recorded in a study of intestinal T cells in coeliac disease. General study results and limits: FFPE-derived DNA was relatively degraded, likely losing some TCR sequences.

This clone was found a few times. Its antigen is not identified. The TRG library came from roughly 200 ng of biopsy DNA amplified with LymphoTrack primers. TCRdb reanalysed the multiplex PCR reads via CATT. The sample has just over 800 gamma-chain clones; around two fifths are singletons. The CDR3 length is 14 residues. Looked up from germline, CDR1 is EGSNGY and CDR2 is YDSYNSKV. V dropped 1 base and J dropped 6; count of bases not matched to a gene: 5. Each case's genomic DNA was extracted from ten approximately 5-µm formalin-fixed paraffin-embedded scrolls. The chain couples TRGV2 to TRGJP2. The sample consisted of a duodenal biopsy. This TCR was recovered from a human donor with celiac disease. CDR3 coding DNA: TGTGCCACCTGGGACGGCCCTGGTGATTGGATCAAGACGTTT. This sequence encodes CATWDGPGDWIKTF.